This TCR beta chain came from a study of blood T cells in healthy people across ages (dated by TCRdb to 2014 to 2015). Context from the whole study: In model experiments, template switching captured about one uniquely barcoded TCR beta cDNA molecule for every two T cells. The study measured age-related changes in TCR beta repertoire diversity using deep sequencing normalized with unique cDNA molecular identifiers. The donors were split into four age groups: young (average around 17 years), middle-aged (about 40), aged (more than 60) and long-lived (about 82). To avoid experimental bias, donors of different ages were distributed randomly across sequencing lanes. Using the same blood draw, the study looked at two additional independent replicas of 1 million unique cDNA reads for two donors, one aged 18 to 29 and the other aged 80 or older. The study at large found these results: Conclusive comparison of naive and antigen-experienced compartments was prevented by the profiling of bulk unsorted PBMCs. Because the CMV infection status of the donors was unknown, age-related changes in expanded clonotypes may potentially have been confounded. A strong correlation was found between observed TCR beta diversity and the percentage of naive T cells measured by flow cytometry. The long-lived group showed more naive CD4+ T cells, fewer expanded clones and increased TCR diversity than the aged group, suggesting age selection. Total diversity estimates from one million sequenced T cells were considered lower bounds and underestimates. As age increased, observed TCR beta diversity per million T cells dropped in a roughly linear way, and a significant reduction was already evident by age around 41.

The 39 donors, aged 6 to 90 years, were systemically healthy Caucasian individuals from Russia. About 10 milliliters of peripheral blood were collected from each donor into EDTA-treated Vacutainer tubes. Ficoll-Paque density-gradient centrifugation was used to isolate PBMCs, with at least 6.5 million obtained per sample. Trizol reagent was used to extract total RNA from PBMCs, with at least 5 micrograms per sample. The percentages of naive CD45RAhigh/CD27high T cells were determined by flow cytometry on a PBMC aliquot from every donor. This clonotype was observed a few times. This clone's antigen is unknown. Nothing much larger sits one base from this clone, and base qualities are not available. Receptor libraries were prepared by 5' RACE. This sample was sequenced with an Illumina HiSeq 2500. A second PCR of about 7 to 12 cycles was performed with a sample-barcoded 5' primer and a J-beta primer mix. Each TCR beta cDNA molecule received a unique molecular identifier from a template-switch 5' adaptor carrying 12 random nucleotides. Each sample yielded at least 3 million CDR3-containing paired-end reads. First-strand cDNA synthesis was performed from all RNA using the Mint cDNA synthesis kit, with priming by a TRBC-specific oligonucleotide. After uracil-DNA glycosylase treatment, a first 18-cycle PCR used universal primers M1SS and BC2_uni_R on all cDNA. Per the original workflow: For normalization, 1 million high-quality reads, each with a distinct molecular identifier, were randomly selected from each sample. Reads with shared molecular identifiers were discarded instead of being binned into consensus sequences. MiTCR, set to a Q25 quality threshold and the strictest error-elimination algorithm, was used for CDR3 identification, clonotype clustering and error correction. A nonparametric unseen species model with Euler transformation was used to estimate a lower bound on total TCR beta diversity. TCRdb redid the processing of the public reads, applying fastp at Q25 and MiXCR, and retained in-frame beta chains. Each record represents a unique CDR3 protein, reported with the most common genes and DNA among its rows. The V and J calls, along with clone size, are taken from TCRdb and not from the paper's own processing. This sample has over 550,000 distinct CDR3 sequences in its table, and approximately 30% of those were observed once. The ten top clones hold 15% to 19% of the sample.

This sequence originates from a woman aged 80 or over in good health. Sequencing was performed on blood.

The bases are TGTGCCAGCAGTCCGACAGTCTCTGGAAACACCATATATTTT. It codes for CASSPTVSGNTIYF. This sequence uses TRBV13 and TRBJ1-3, with a tentative D gene TRBD1 over 5 matching bases. The CDR3, from cysteine to phenylalanine, totals 14 residues. Only the CDR3 region is kept as DNA, spanning 42 bases read in frame from base 1. Trimming costs V 6 bases and J 0 bases, and their ends lie 9 bases apart. The CDR1 and CDR2 encoded by the germline V gene (reference sequence) are PRHDT and FYEKMQ.